This T cell receptor (beta chain) was sequenced during a study of post-analysis software for immune sequencing data. Study overall: Both relapsing-remitting and secondary progressive multiple sclerosis featured among the disease courses, as did progressive-relapsing multiple sclerosis. Points from the study as a whole: Several TRBV segments occurring more often in patients than controls included TRBV5-6, TRBV5-1 and TRBV20-1. Controls significantly exceeded multiple sclerosis patients in normalized Chao1 diversity.

The CDR3 extends over 14 amino acids. The germline V gene encodes CDR1 MNHEY and CDR2 SMNVEV (reference sequence). V lost 6 bases, J lost 3 bases, and 7 bases stayed unmatched. TCR beta cDNA libraries included unique molecular identifiers. T cells numbering about 0.9 to 10 million yielded cDNA molecules that totaled some 500,000. In TCRdb, the PCR reads were re-called with MiXCR into one record per CDR3 protein. The top ten clones hold around 3.7% of a sample with about 190,000 distinct CDR3 sequences, 29% of them seen once. About this clonotype: Its antigen is still unknown.

The sequence was collected from a girl aged 2-17 years with multiple sclerosis. The chain recombines TRBV27 with TRBJ2-7, with TRBD2 identical over 8 bases. The sample taken for sequencing was blood. Written as DNA, the CDR3 is TGTGCCAGCAGCGTCGGCGGGGGGTTCTACGAGCAGTACTTC. Translating it yields CASSVGGGFYEQYF.